This entry concerns a single T cell receptor beta chain. These data belong to a study of shared clonotypes between healthy human individuals. This table comes from immunoSEQ multiplex PCR, and its TCRdb copy is limited to in-frame clones, with some not included. The data show about 1,800,000 clones, about 95% seen once. Naive CD8 cells, CD45RO-negative and positively selected for CCR7, excluded terminally differentiated effector memory CD45RA+ cells. Those who donated, Caucasian adults without exception, all lived in Nashville, Tennessee. V was pared by 2 bases and J by 6 bases, with 10 bases between. There are 13 residues in the CDR3. Germline V gene lookup returns CDR1 SGHVS and CDR2 FNYEAQ.

This chain connects TRBV7-6 to TRBJ1-1; D remains ambiguous. This clonotype was sampled from a young man in good health. Material for sequencing was naive CD8+ T cells sorted from blood. This chain's CDR3 is CASSLNRGSEAFF. In DNA, the CDR3 is TGTGCCAGCAGCTTAAATCGAGGGTCTGAAGCTTTCTTT.